This TCR beta chain was captured in a study of blood T cell repertoires in COVID-19. Across the study: Samples came from the United States, Italy and Spain, spanning acute and convalescent COVID-19. Sources were T cells, B-cell-depleted T cells, or PBMCs; the material itself was cDNA or gDNA.

Between the trimmed V and J ends, which lost 5 bases and 4 bases, there was a span of 19 bases. From germline, CDR1 is GTSNPN and CDR2 SVGIG (reference sequence). CDR3 length: 15 residues. Original handling: Estimation of nucleated cell counts was performed using reference gene primer amplification. Produced via immunoSEQ multiplex PCR; TCRdb's table is partial and in-frame only. From that table come the V and J calls and clone size; the DNA was used to work out D and trimming. The table lists under 250,000 clones, 89% of them singletons, with 4.8% in the top ten. The sequenced material came from peripheral blood. The clonotype comes from a woman aged 40 to 55 with acute or convalescent COVID-19. The rearrangement links TRBV30 to TRBJ2-3, with D perhaps TRBD2 (5 bases). The CDR3: CAWGRGMVRSDTQYF. CDR3 sequence (DNA): TGTGCCTGGGGTCGGGGTATGGTAAGGTCAGATACGCAGTATTTT.